One sample yielded the 17 T cell receptor beta chains listed below, sequenced in a study of CD8 T cells in ankylosing spondylitis. TCRdb used MiXCR to reprocess the 5' RACE reads, holding one entry per CDR3 protein. The repertoire includes about 230,000 distinct CDR3 sequences, 7.5% to 9.5% of them detected once, and approximately 5% sits in the top ten. The sample consisted of blood, either unsorted or a sorted T cell fraction (not recorded which). These receptors came from a female donor with ankylosing spondylitis or in good health (not recorded which).

This clonotype was picked up many times. The V and J genes are TRBV5-5 and TRBJ1-1; 7 bases line up with TRBD1. The V segment lost 0 bases and the J segment 5 bases; nucleotides outside the gene matches: 7. The germline CDR1 and CDR2 sequences are SGHKS and YYEKEE (reference sequence). The CDR3 sequence is 15 residues long. CDR3 loop: CASSLVPGGSTEAFF. The CDR3 DNA reads TGTGCCAGCAGCTTGGTGCCAGGGGGTAGTACTGAAGCTTTCTTT.

This clonotype was counted ten times or more. The chain couples TRBV6-2 or TRBV6-3 to TRBJ2-5; no reliable D call. CDR1 MNHEY and CDR2 SVGEGT come from the germline V gene. Trimming removed 9 bases from V and 1 base from J, with 12 bases in between. This CDR3 is built from 13 residues. CDR3 protein: CASGRRTQETQYF. CDR3 DNA sequence: TGTGCCAGTGGGCGGCGGACCCAAGAGACCCAGTACTTC.

There are many counts of this clonotype. This chain uses TRBV6-5 with TRBJ1-1, with D unclear. The germline V gene encodes CDR1 MNHEY and CDR2 SVGAGI. Trimming stripped 4 bases from V and 3 bases from J, with 12 bases between. The CDR3 runs to 14 residues. This CDR3 is CASSLDGRDTEAFF. As DNA, the CDR3 is TGTGCCAGCAGTTTGGACGGAAGGGACACTGAAGCTTTCTTT.

The sample holds a few counts of this clonotype. The V gene is TRBV7-2, the J gene TRBJ2-5; 13 bases map to TRBD2. The CDR3 length is 19 residues. The ends lost 0 bases at V and 3 bases at J; junction bases unmatched: 10. Germline V CDR1 and CDR2: SGHTA, FQGNSA. CDR3 DNA sequence: TGTGCCAGCAGCTTAGCGCTTGGACTAGCGGGAGTAGGTGAAGAGACCCAGTACTTC. It translates to CASSLALGLAGVGEETQYF.

This clonotype has a count of ten or more. The J gene is TRBJ2-1, the V gene TRBV6-1, with a weak D call TRBD2 (6 bases). Trimming stripped 4 bases from V and 6 bases from J, with 25 bases between. This CDR3 is 18 amino acids long. The V gene's germline CDR1 is MNHNS and CDR2 SASEGT. The CDR3 reads CASSGGRLKRVDSNEQFF. The CDR3 DNA reads TGTGCCAGCAGTGGGGGGAGGTTAAAGCGGGTGGATAGCAATGAGCAGTTCTTC.

The V call is TRBV7-2, the J call TRBJ2-5; D might be TRBD1 (6 bases). V was cut by 3 bases and J by 6 bases, with 17 bases left in between. The length of the CDR3 is 15 residues. Germline CDR1 and CDR2: SGHTA and FQGNSA. The DNA of the CDR3 is TGTGCCAGCAGCTTCGCCGGACAGTTAAAGAAGACCCAGTACTTC. This codes for CASSFAGQLKKTQYF.

The chain recombines TRBV6-2 or TRBV6-3 with TRBJ1-5; D uncertain. Germline CDR1 reads MNHEY; CDR2 reads SVGEGT. Trimming took 5 bases from V and 7 from J, leaving 9 bases between them. CDR3 length equals 12 residues. The CDR3 sequence is CASSLPGQPQHF. The DNA of the CDR3 is TGTGCCAGCAGTCTCCCGGGGCAGCCCCAGCATTTT.

Notes on this clonotype: This sequence may be a read error, since a much larger clone differs from it by one base. This chain uses TRBV20-1 with TRBJ2-2; possible D gene TRBD1, 6 bases. The CDR3 runs to 12 residues. Trimming stripped 8 bases from V and 6 bases from J, with 13 bases between. CDR1 and CDR2 (germline): DFQATT, SNEGSKA (reference sequence). Here the CDR3 reads CSFKGDAGELFF. DNA for the CDR3: TGCAGTTTTAAGGGGGACGCCGGGGAGCTGTTTTTT.

This clonotype was observed a few times. The rearrangement joins TRBV29-1 to TRBJ1-1; D remains ambiguous. Germline V CDR1 and CDR2: SQVTM, ANQGSEA. This CDR3 contains 12 residues. Trimming took 5 bases from V and 3 from J, leaving 10 bases between them. The CDR3 region is CSVRPFDTEAFF. The CDR3 region has the DNA TGCAGCGTTCGCCCTTTCGACACTGAAGCTTTCTTT. The whole variable domain, remainder taken from reference TRBV29-1 and TRBJ1-1, is SAVISQKPSRDICQRGTSLTIQCQVDSQVTMMFWYRQQPGQSLTLIATANQGSEATYESGFVIDKFPISRPNLTFSTLTVSNMSPEDSSIYLCSVRPFDTEAFFGQGTRLTVV.

This clonotype was seen many times. The genes are TRBV12-3 or TRBV12-4 and TRBJ2-1; perhaps TRBD2 as D (6 bases). V dropped 6 bases and J dropped 5 bases, with 11 bases sitting between them. The CDR3 spans 13 residues. This CDR3 reads CASSKTRDNEQFF. The CDR3, as DNA: TGTGCCAGCAGCAAGACTAGAGACAATGAGCAGTTCTTC.

In its sample, this clonotype was seen many times. This CDR3 reads CASSDDRMNTEAFF. CDR3 nucleotides: TGTGCCAGTAGTGACGACAGGATGAACACTGAAGCTTTCTTT. The V and J genes are TRBV19 and TRBJ1-1, with TRBD1 as a possible D gene (6 bases). The CDR3 consists of 14 residues. The ends were cut back, 5 bases at V and 0 bases at J, with 10 bases in the middle. Germline V gene lookup returns CDR1 LNHDA and CDR2 SQIVND (reference sequence).

This clonotype has just one count. Just one base apart from a much larger clone, this may be a read error. The chain is built from TRBV30 and TRBJ1-2; maybe TRBD1 (6 bases). CDR1 is GTSNPN, CDR2 SVGIG, per germline (reference sequence). The CDR3 contains 13 residues. The ends were cut back, 7 bases at V and 4 bases at J, with 16 bases in the middle. The CDR3 DNA follows: TGTGCCTCCGAAGTGAGGACAGCCTATGGCTACACCTTC. It encodes CASEVRTAYGYTF.

Concerning this clonotype: A much larger clone differs from this one at a single base, so this may be a read error. The gene calls are TRBV20-1 and TRBJ2-1; D might be TRBD1 (7 bases). Germline V gene sequence: CDR1 DFQATT, CDR2 SNEGSKA (reference sequence). This CDR3 has 16 amino acids. CDR3 residues: CSARERQGGTYNEEFF. CDR3 bases: TGCAGTGCTAGAGAACGACAGGGAGGCACCTACAATGAGGAGTTCTTC.

There are many counts of this clonotype. The chain recombines TRBV20-1 with TRBJ2-1, with D possibly called TRBD1 or TRBD2 (5 bases each). Germline V gene lookup returns CDR1 DFQATT and CDR2 SNEGSKA (reference sequence). V was clipped by 5 bases and J by 7 bases, with 21 bases between them. This CDR3 has 15 amino acids. The CDR3 spells CSARGLGLQGNEQFF. CDR3 coding DNA: TGCAGTGCTCGAGGGTTGGGTCTCCAGGGAAATGAGCAGTTCTTC.

The table lists this clonotype with many counts. The chain couples TRBV6-1 to TRBJ2-1; 7 nucleotides line up with TRBD2. This CDR3 has 14 residues. Germline V lookup: CDR1 MNHNS, CDR2 SASEGT. V trimming: 4 bases; J trimming: 9 bases; junction bases outside the gene matches: 9. The CDR3, as DNA: TGTGCCAGCAGTGCAAGGACTAGTGGAAGTGAGCAGTTCTTC. Its protein product is CASSARTSGSEQFF.

This clonotype showed up just a few times. V usage is TRBV6-2 or TRBV6-3 and J usage is TRBJ2-7; 12 positions agree with TRBD2. The J segment lost 3 bases and the V segment lost 6 bases, leaving 6 bases of the junction unmatched. The CDR3 is made up of 15 amino acids. Germline values: CDR1 MNHEY, CDR2 SVGEGT. CDR3 in amino acids: CASSRTSGKYYEQYF. The CDR3 bases are TGTGCCAGCAGCAGGACTAGCGGGAAATACTACGAGCAGTACTTC.

The table lists this clonotype with a few counts. The rearrangement links TRBV6-1 to TRBJ1-6; 11 bases map to TRBD1. Trimming removed 4 bases from V and 9 bases from J; junction bases left unmatched: 8. Germline CDR1 and CDR2: MNHNS and SASEGT. This CDR3 has 16 residues. The CDR3 here is CASSVPSGTGGSPLHF. The CDR3 DNA sequence: TGTGCCAGCAGTGTTCCCTCCGGGACAGGGGGTTCACCCCTCCACTTT.